This T cell receptor beta chain was observed in a study of T cell responses to AZD1222 COVID-19 vaccine. Trimming stripped 2 bases from V and 9 bases from J, with 10 bases between. CDR3 size: 13 residues. Germline lookup yields CDR1 SGHTA and CDR2 FQGNSA. The method was immunoSEQ multiplex PCR; TCRdb's version includes in-frame clones alone and lacks a portion of them. The sample contains more than 140,000 clones, about 87% of which appear only once. Sequencing was performed on peripheral blood, taken on day 0 of AZD1222 vaccination. The receptor was derived from an adult in good health. V gene TRBV7-2 combines with J gene TRBJ1-4; D is undetermined. CDR3 region: CASSLSTLQKLFF. The DNA of the CDR3 is TGTGCCAGCAGCTTAAGTACCCTTCAAAAACTGTTTTTT.